The next 15 T cell receptor beta chains were all read from a single sample in a study of regulatory T cells in long-lasting Graves disease. Time point defined: newly diagnosed GD, antithyroid drugs for less than 3 months. PBMC-extracted RNA yielded the TCR library. Investigators prepared the TCR beta libraries by applying iRepertoire HTBI primers and Arm-PCR of CDR3 regions. TCRdb redid the calling of the multiplex PCR reads with MiXCR, one entry per CDR3 protein. Of hundreds of thousands of distinct CDR3 sequences listed, roughly 15% are singletons. The specimen comprised peripheral blood mononuclear cells (PBMCs), sampled at new diagnosis, from a patient treated with antithyroid drugs. These receptors were taken from a female donor with Graves disease.

This clonotype was seen ten or more times. The rearrangement links TRBV3-1 to TRBJ1-1, with no clear D. Germline V gene data show CDR1 as LGHDT and CDR2 as YNNKEL (reference sequence). The CDR3 consists of 15 residues. V was trimmed by 0 bases and J by 6 bases, leaving 14 bases between them. The CDR3 DNA reads TGTGCCAGCAGCCAAGAAGCCGGGTTCATCGCTGAAGCTTTCTTT. As protein: CASSQEAGFIAEAFF.

The CDR3 sequence: CASSQGRQGGTEAFF. The CDR3 region has the DNA TGTGCCAGCAGCCAGGGAAGACAGGGCGGCACTGAAGCTTTCTTT. The V gene is TRBV3-1, the J gene TRBJ1-1, with TRBD1 matching 7 bases. V was clipped by 3 bases and J by 4 bases; unmatched bases: 8. The CDR3 extends over 15 amino acids. Germline values: CDR1 LGHDT, CDR2 YNNKEL (reference sequence).

This clonotype was observed many times. The CDR3 sequence is CASSSRTGSDTQYF. Written as DNA, the CDR3 is TGTGCCAGCAGCTCCCGGACAGGATCGGATACGCAGTATTTT. The chain joins TRBV13 to TRBJ2-3; 7 bases align to TRBD1. With 4 bases clipped from V and 6 bases from J, the junction kept 7 bases outside the gene matches. The germline CDR1 and CDR2 sequences are PRHDT and FYEKMQ (reference sequence). This CDR3 has 14 residues.

This clonotype was observed at least ten times. The chain joins TRBV6-2 or TRBV6-3 to TRBJ1-2; the D is unclear. Germline lookup yields CDR1 MNHEY and CDR2 SVGEGT. V gave up 6 bases and J gave up 8 bases, with 16 bases separating them. The CDR3 consists of 13 residues. DNA for the CDR3: TGTGCCAGCAGGAACGACCGGGCTGAGGGCTACACCTTC. Encoded protein: CASRNDRAEGYTF.

In its sample, this clonotype was seen many times. J is TRBJ2-5 and V is TRBV13; 11 nucleotides agree with TRBD2. V shed 3 bases, J shed 1 base, and the junction held 7 bases outside the gene matches. This CDR3 is built from 17 residues. Per germline, CDR1 PRHDT and CDR2 FYEKMQ (reference sequence). CDR3: CASSLVSGGDFQETQYF. The CDR3 DNA reads TGTGCCAGCAGCTTGGTTAGCGGGGGGGACTTCCAAGAGACCCAGTACTTC.

This clonotype was counted at least ten times. The chain combines TRBV20-1 with TRBJ2-5, with a weak D call TRBD2 (5 bases). Germline-derived CDR1 and CDR2 are DFQATT and SNEGSKA (reference sequence). V lost 4 bases and J lost 5, with 11 bases in between. The CDR3 has 12 amino acids. The CDR3 loop reads CSAKVSAETQYF. CDR3 nucleotides: TGCAGTGCTAAGGTTAGCGCGGAGACCCAGTACTTC.

This clonotype was counted a few times. V usage is TRBV7-9 and J usage is TRBJ1-1; D ambiguous. From germline, CDR1 is SEHNR and CDR2 FQNEAQ (reference sequence). V shed 4 bases and J shed 0 bases, with 15 bases lying between them. The CDR3 covers 16 residues. The CDR3 DNA reads TGTGCCAGCAGCTCCCCATCAACAGTTATGAACACTGAAGCTTTCTTT. Translated, it gives CASSSPSTVMNTEAFF.

This clonotype was picked up many times. The V gene is TRBV20-1, the J gene TRBJ2-3; D is possibly TRBD2 (6 bases). Trimming stripped 0 bases from V and 3 bases from J, with 10 bases between. Per the germline V gene, CDR1 is DFQATT and CDR2 is SNEGSKA (reference sequence). The CDR3 has 14 amino acids. CDR3 region: CSARDSGATDTQYF. The CDR3 DNA reads TGCAGTGCTAGAGATTCGGGAGCGACAGATACGCAGTATTTT.

This clonotype was observed many times. This rearrangement joins TRBV4-2 to TRBJ2-7; the match to TRBD2 covers 9 bases. CDR3 length equals 16 residues. Germline V gene sequence: CDR1 LGHNA, CDR2 YNFKEQ. The V segment lost 0 bases and the J segment 2 bases; nucleotides outside the gene matches: 5. The CDR3 spells CASSQDRASGAYEQYF. CDR3 DNA: TGTGCCAGCAGCCAAGATAGGGCTAGCGGGGCCTACGAGCAGTACTTC.

This chain uses TRBV28 with TRBJ1-4, with D perhaps matching TRBD1 (5 bases). Germline-derived CDR1 and CDR2 are MDHEN and SYDVKM. CDR3 size: 15 residues. Trimming stripped 5 bases from V and 5 bases from J, with 15 bases between. CDR3 sequence: CASSGMGRENEKLFF. CDR3 DNA: TGTGCCAGCAGTGGGATGGGCAGGGAGAATGAAAAACTGTTTTTT. Looking up the rest from reference TRBV28 and TRBJ1-4 gives the full variable domain: DVKVTQSSRYLVKRTGEKVFLECVQDMDHENMFWYRQDPGLGLRLIYFSYDVKMKEKGDIPEGYSVSREKKERFSLILESASTNQTSMYLCASSGMGRENEKLFFGSGTQLSVL.

This clonotype has ten or more counts. DNA of the CDR3: TGCAGTGCTAGGTCAGGGGGCAGTGAAGCTTTCTTT. Translating it yields CSARSGGSEAFF. V is TRBV20-1 and J is TRBJ1-1; 8 positions agree with TRBD1. CDR3 length: 12 residues. The V segment lost 3 bases and the J segment 7 bases; nucleotides outside the gene matches: 4. Germline V gene lookup returns CDR1 DFQATT and CDR2 SNEGSKA (reference sequence).

This clonotype was counted ten times or more. The J gene is TRBJ2-6, the V gene TRBV2; 9 nucleotides agree with TRBD1. Germline trimming cut 4 bases from V and 2 bases from J; bases unmatched to any gene: 21. Germline assignment: CDR1 SNHLY and CDR2 FYNNEI. The CDR3 spans 22 residues. The chain's CDR3 is CASSGARNSVGTGIAGANVLTF. DNA for the CDR3: TGTGCCAGCAGTGGCGCTCGCAACTCGGTTGGGACAGGGATCGCTGGGGCCAACGTCCTGACTTTC.

This clonotype turned up a few times. One end of the junction is discordant with germline, which a read error may explain. The chain uses TRBV27 and TRBJ2-7; D remains ambiguous. There are 15 residues in the CDR3. Germline V lookup: CDR1 MNHEY, CDR2 SMNVEV (reference sequence). The DNA for the CDR3 is TGTGCCAGCAGTTTCCGGCAGCCGGCCAATTACGGGCAGTACTTC. Amino acids: CASSFRQPANYGQYF.

The chain is built from TRBV7-2 and TRBJ1-3; unclear D gene. From germline, CDR1 is SGHTA and CDR2 FQGNSA. The CDR3 extends over 16 amino acids. Trimming took off 1 base at V and 0 bases at J, with 10 bases between the two ends. For the CDR3, the DNA is TGTGCCAGCAGCTTAGGGCAGGCCCGCTCTGGAAACACCATATATTTT. Its protein is CASSLGQARSGNTIYF.

Only a few counts were recorded for this clonotype. The chain has TRBV29-1 and TRBJ2-6; D call uncertain. CDR1 is SQVTM, CDR2 ANQGSEA, per germline. This CDR3 is 13 amino acids long. The germline V and J ends were trimmed by 5 bases and 0 bases, with 5 bases remaining between them. The CDR3 here is CSVFFSGANVLTF. CDR3 DNA sequence: TGCAGCGTTTTTTTCTCTGGGGCCAACGTCCTGACTTTC.